The 27 T cell receptor beta chains given below trace back to one sample, sequenced in a study of T cell changes during pregnancy in multiple sclerosis. Sequencing used immunoSEQ multiplex PCR; TCRdb keeps in-frame clones, though not all of them. Here the sample spans 12,000 to 15,000 clones, approximately 95% being singletons. Sequencing used peripheral blood, obtained in the second trimester of pregnancy. The receptors here all came from a female donor in good health, enrolled as a control in a pregnancy study.

The chain has TRBV15 and TRBJ2-4; weak D call: TRBD2 (5 bases). Germline V gene sequence: CDR1 LNHNV, CDR2 YYDKDF (reference sequence). The V gene lost 3 bases and the J gene lost 6 bases, with 9 bases spanning the gap. The CDR3 is 13 residues long. CDR3 region: CATSSRRGNIQYF. In DNA, the CDR3 is TGTGCCACCAGCAGTCGACGGGGAAACATTCAGTACTTC.

This clone occurred once. The rearrangement joins TRBV4-3 to TRBJ2-1; 10 bases fit TRBD2. This CDR3 contains 16 residues. CDR1 is LGHNA, CDR2 YSLEER, per germline. V was clipped by 4 bases and J by 9 bases; unmatched bases: 12. Here the CDR3 reads CASSLSLAGESGEQFF. The CDR3 region has the DNA TGCGCCAGCAGCCTCTCGCTAGCGGGAGAGAGCGGTGAGCAGTTCTTC.

Only one count was recorded for this clone. CDR3 in amino acids: CASRSILAGGYEQYF. In nucleotides, the CDR3 is TGTGCCAGCAGATCAATACTAGCGGGAGGGTACGAGCAGTACTTC. The chain is built from TRBV28 and TRBJ2-7; 13 nucleotides line up with TRBD2. V shed 6 bases and J 4 bases; nucleotides not matched to a gene: 6. The germline gives CDR1 MDHEN, CDR2 SYDVKM. The CDR3 totals 15 residues.

This chain connects TRBV9 to TRBJ2-3; TRBD1 matches at 7 bases. Germline CDR1 SGDLS, CDR2 YYNGEE. The ends lost 3 bases at V and 0 bases at J; junction bases unmatched: 10. CDR3 length: 17 residues. CDR3 protein: CASSAEMTGMSTDTQYF. The CDR3, as DNA: TGTGCCAGCAGCGCTGAGATGACAGGGATGAGCACAGATACGCAGTATTTT.

The chain uses TRBV4-3 and TRBJ2-7; TRBD2 matches at 7 bases. The CDR3 is made up of 14 amino acids. Germline V gene data show CDR1 as LGHNA and CDR2 as YSLEER. The ends lost 3 bases at V and 3 bases at J; junction bases unmatched: 5. The CDR3 region is CASSQGGTLYEQYF. CDR3 DNA: TGCGCCAGCAGCCAGGGAGGGACCCTCTACGAGCAGTACTTC.

The genes are TRBV7-9 and TRBJ1-4, with D perhaps TRBD1 (6 bases). Trimming cost V 2 bases and J 7 bases, with 14 bases left between them. This CDR3 comprises 15 residues. CDR1 is SEHNR, CDR2 FQNEAQ, per germline (reference sequence). CDR3 bases: TGTGCCAGCAGCTTACAACAGGGAGGGGGTGAAAAACTGTTTTTT. Its protein product is CASSLQQGGGEKLFF.

The V gene is TRBV7-3, the J gene TRBJ2-1, with 9 bases matching TRBD2. CDR3 length equals 15 residues. Per germline, CDR1 SGHTA and CDR2 FQGTGA. J gave up 9 bases and V 5 bases, and 11 bases lay outside the gene matches. DNA of the CDR3: TGTGCCAGCAGCCTGAGCGGGAGGACCGGCGGTGAGCAGTTCTTC. Amino acids: CASSLSGRTGGEQFF.

This clone appeared a single time. J is TRBJ2-3 and V is TRBV2; maybe TRBD1 (5 bases). The CDR3 is 13 residues long. CDR1 is SNHLY and CDR2 is FYNNEI in the germline V gene. Trimming pared 11 bases from V and 4 bases from J, leaving 16 bases between. The CDR3: CAGKGAAADTQYF. As DNA, the CDR3 is TGTGCCGGAAAAGGGGCCGCCGCAGATACGCAGTATTTT.

The V and J genes are TRBV18 and TRBJ2-5; 7 bases line up with TRBD2. The germline CDR1 and CDR2 sequences are KGHSH and LQKENI. The junction had 7 bases not matched to a gene; V was cut back by 4 bases and J by 2 bases. The CDR3 totals 15 residues. The CDR3 DNA reads TGTGCCAGCTCACTTACACTAGCGCCTCAAGAGACCCAGTACTTC. This translates into CASSLTLAPQETQYF.

This clone has just one count. One end of the junction fails to match germline, which may point to a read error. The J gene is TRBJ1-2, the V gene TRBV27; D is unresolved. The CDR3 covers 14 residues. The germline V gene has CDR1 MNHEY and CDR2 SMNVEV (reference sequence). The CDR3 is CASSLSRSHYGYTF. As DNA, the CDR3 is TGTGCCAGCAGTTTATCCCGGAGCCACTACGGCTACACCTTC.

The chain links TRBV7-6 to TRBJ2-1; 12 nucleotides match TRBD2. Germline assignment: CDR1 SGHVS and CDR2 FNYEAQ. V lost 5 bases to trimming and J lost 8 bases; unmatched junction nucleotides: 4. The CDR3 is 14 amino acids. The CDR3 spells CASSLLAGGDEQFF. The CDR3 coding sequence is TGTGCCAGCAGCCTACTAGCGGGAGGAGATGAGCAGTTCTTC.

V gene TRBV11-2 combines with J gene TRBJ1-1, with D tentatively TRBD1 (5 bases). This CDR3 is built from 15 residues. Germline-derived CDR1 and CDR2 are SGHAT and FQNNGV. Trimming stripped 5 bases from V and 3 bases from J, with 16 bases between. CDR3 DNA sequence: TGTGCCAGCAGCCGCGGAGGAGGGGCTCACACTGAAGCTTTCTTT. Translation: CASSRGGGAHTEAFF.

This clone was picked up a small number of times. The V call is TRBV5-4, the J call TRBJ1-1; D gene unclear. This CDR3 is 14 amino acids long. V was trimmed by 3 bases and J by 2 bases, leaving 11 bases between them. CDR1 is SGHNT, CDR2 YYREEE, per germline (reference sequence). This CDR3 is CASSSSSGNTEAFF. In nucleotides, the CDR3 is TGTGCCAGCAGCTCCAGTTCAGGTAACACTGAAGCTTTCTTT.

This clone has only one observation. This sequence joins TRBV6-6 and TRBJ1-1; D remains unclear. The CDR3 runs 14 residues. The germline V gene has CDR1 MNHNY and CDR2 SVGAGI (reference sequence). Trimming removed 7 bases at V and 0 bases at J, with 12 bases between. CDR3 region: CASNPREMNTEAFF. CDR3 coding DNA: TGTGCCAGCAATCCTAGGGAGATGAACACTGAAGCTTTCTTT.

The chain combines TRBV5-6 with TRBJ2-5; D unresolved. The CDR3 runs to 15 residues. Trimming removed 0 bases at V and 5 bases at J, with 14 bases between. The germline V gene has CDR1 SGHDT and CDR2 YYEEEE. The CDR3 sequence: CASSLANRGTETQYF. CDR3 nucleotide sequence: TGTGCCAGCAGCTTGGCCAATCGCGGAACTGAGACCCAGTACTTC. The entire variable domain, with the rest obtained from reference TRBV5-6 and TRBJ2-5, is as follows: DAGVTQSPTHLIKTRGQQVTLRCSPKSGHDTVSWYQQALGQGPQFIFQYYEEEERQRGNFPDRFSGHQFPNYSSELNVNALLLGDSALYLCASSLANRGTETQYFGPGTRLLVL.

This CDR3 is CASSFGGAVQETQYF. DNA of the CDR3: TGTGCCAGCAGCTTCGGGGGGGCTGTCCAAGAGACCCAGTACTTC. The chain links TRBV7-2 to TRBJ2-5; 8 bases align to TRBD2. The V segment lost 3 bases and the J segment 1 base; nucleotides outside the gene matches: 4. CDR1 and CDR2 (germline): SGHTA, FQGNSA. The CDR3 has 15 amino acids.

The rearrangement joins TRBV7-2 to TRBJ2-5; 9 nucleotides match TRBD2. The CDR3 length is 13 residues. Germline V CDR1 and CDR2: SGHTA, FQGNSA. Trimming at V came to 1 base and at J to 7 bases, leaving 1 base not matched to a gene. The CDR3 coding sequence is TGTGCCAGCAGCTTAGAACTAGCGGGGACCCAGTACTTC. Translation gives CASSLELAGTQYF.

The chain uses TRBV4-3 and TRBJ2-7; D might be TRBD1 (6 bases). Germline V gene data show CDR1 as LGHNA and CDR2 as YSLEER. This CDR3 region has 15 residues. Between the trimmed V and J ends, which lost 3 bases and 4 bases, there was a span of 16 bases. DNA of the CDR3: TGCGCCAGCAGCCAGGTTCTGGGGACATTTTACGAGCAGTACTTC. It is translated as CASSQVLGTFYEQYF.

The chain is built from TRBV29-1 and TRBJ1-3; D is undetermined. The germline V and J ends were trimmed by 0 bases and 4 bases, with 7 bases remaining between them. CDR1 is SQVTM, CDR2 ANQGSEA, per germline. The length of the CDR3 is 13 residues. This CDR3 is CSVEDWRGNTIYF. In DNA, the CDR3 is TGCAGCGTTGAAGATTGGAGGGGAAACACCATATATTTT.

This chain connects TRBV30 to TRBJ1-5; 7 nucleotides align to TRBD1. The CDR3 loop spans 15 amino acids. CDR1 GTSNPN and CDR2 SVGIG come from the germline V gene (reference sequence). Unmatched junction bases numbered 4, after V lost 0 bases and J lost 2 bases. CDR3 protein: CAWSVQGPGNQPQHF. The CDR3 region has the DNA TGTGCCTGGAGTGTACAGGGGCCTGGCAATCAGCCCCAGCATTTT.

The V gene is TRBV10-3, the J gene TRBJ1-1; a weak D match, TRBD1 (6 bases). The CDR3 is made up of 14 amino acids. The V and J ends lost 6 bases and 6 bases respectively, with 17 bases between them. The germline gives CDR1 ENHRY, CDR2 SYGVKD. Here the CDR3 DNA reads TGTGCCATCAGAGCGAGTAAGGCAGGGGCTGAAGCTTTCTTT. Protein sequence: CAIRASKAGAEAFF.

The CDR3 reads CASSSLALKETQYF. CDR3 bases: TGTGCCAGCAGCTCACTAGCTCTGAAAGAGACCCAGTACTTC. The rearrangement links TRBV7-2 to TRBJ2-5, with D possibly matching TRBD2 (6 bases). Trimming cost V 4 bases and J 3 bases, with 12 bases left between them. Germline-derived CDR1 and CDR2 are SGHTA and FQGNSA. The CDR3 extends over 14 amino acids. Based on the CDR3 plus reference TRBV7-2 and TRBJ2-5, the full variable domain is GAGVSQSPSNKVTEKGKDVELRCDPISGHTALYWYRQSLGQGLEFLIYFQGNSAPDKSGLPSDRFSAERTGGSVSTLTIQRTQQEDSAVYLCASSSLALKETQYFGPGTRLLVL.

This chain links TRBV29-1 with TRBJ2-3; 8 bases are shared with TRBD2. With 5 bases clipped from V and 6 bases from J, the junction kept 10 bases outside the gene matches. Germline V lookup: CDR1 SQVTM, CDR2 ANQGSEA. The CDR3 is made up of 14 amino acids. CDR3 in DNA: TGCAGCGTTCGTGTCGGGGGGGCCGGCGATACGCAGTATTTT. Protein sequence: CSVRVGGAGDTQYF.

The chain combines TRBV9 with TRBJ2-7; D perhaps matches TRBD2 (5 bases). In germline, CDR1 is SGDLS, CDR2 YYNGEE. V gave up 3 bases and J gave up 4 bases, with 17 bases separating them. This CDR3 comprises 15 residues. The CDR3 bases are TGTGCCAGCAGCGAGACGGACTCCCCGAGGTACGAGCAGTACTTC. This translates into CASSETDSPRYEQYF.

The rearrangement links TRBV11-2 to TRBJ2-7, with TRBD2 matching 7 bases. The V segment lost 2 bases and the J segment 4 bases; nucleotides outside the gene matches: 14. The length of the CDR3 is 17 residues. CDR1 SGHAT and CDR2 FQNNGV come from the germline V gene. CDR3 loop: CASSLYSSAGVRYEQYF. CDR3 DNA sequence: TGTGCCAGCAGCTTATATTCGTCGGCGGGAGTTCGGTACGAGCAGTACTTC.

The CDR3 nucleotides are TGTGCCATCAATCGAAGGGGACAGGGGTCCTACGAGCAGTACTTC. It codes for CAINRRGQGSYEQYF. The chain employs TRBV10-3 and TRBJ2-7; 10 nucleotides align to TRBD1. V shed 7 bases, J shed 1 base, and the junction held 7 bases outside the gene matches. The V gene's germline CDR1 is ENHRY and CDR2 SYGVKD. The CDR3 has 15 residues.

The rearrangement joins TRBV5-5 to TRBJ1-1; TRBD1 might be the D (5 bases). Germline values: CDR1 SGHKS, CDR2 YYEKEE (reference sequence). V dropped 1 base and J dropped 4 bases, with 11 bases sitting between them. The CDR3 has 14 residues. As DNA, the CDR3 is TGTGCCAGCAGCTTGACGACAGATCTCACTGAAGCTTTCTTT. This encodes CASSLTTDLTEAFF.